The clone carrying this T cell receptor beta chain was observed a handful of times. Researchers ran immunoSEQ v3.0 at survey level. Data came from immunoSEQ multiplex PCR; TCRdb stores just in-frame clones and leaves some out. Altogether over 20,000 clones are present, roughly 90% being singletons, with the ten largest covering around 6.5%. This sample is drawn from a study of long-term antiretroviral therapy in people with HIV. The CDR3 contains 14 residues. With 3 bases removed from V and 8 bases from J, the gap between germline ends came to 16 bases. Germline loops: CDR1 SNHLY, CDR2 FYNNEI. Sequences were derived from unsorted PBMCs, sampled 0.6 years after starting antiretroviral therapy. The origin of this receptor is a man between 60 and 70 years old with HIV. V gene TRBV2 combines with J gene TRBJ1-2; the D is unclear. The DNA of the CDR3 is TGTGCCAGCAGTGAGGGTTTGTCACCGCGGGGCTACACCTTC. Amino acid sequence: CASSEGLSPRGYTF.